What follows is one T cell receptor (beta chain) and its context. TCRdb's table, derived via immunoSEQ multiplex PCR, lists solely in-frame clones and lacks some. The sample records tens of thousands of clones, around 96% being singletons. This sample was taken from a study of technical replicates of blood from several donors. The V and J ends lost 1 base and 3 bases respectively, with 18 bases between them. Germline-derived CDR1 and CDR2 are MNHEY and SMNVEV (reference sequence). CDR3 length: 17 residues. Input material: T cells isolated from PBMCs. The source is a human donor in good health. The rearrangement uses TRBV27 and TRBJ1-2, with D unclear. The CDR3 DNA follows: TGTGCCAGCAGTTTATATGGCAGCCCACTACCCGACTATGGCTACACCTTC. It translates to CASSLYGSPLPDYGYTF.